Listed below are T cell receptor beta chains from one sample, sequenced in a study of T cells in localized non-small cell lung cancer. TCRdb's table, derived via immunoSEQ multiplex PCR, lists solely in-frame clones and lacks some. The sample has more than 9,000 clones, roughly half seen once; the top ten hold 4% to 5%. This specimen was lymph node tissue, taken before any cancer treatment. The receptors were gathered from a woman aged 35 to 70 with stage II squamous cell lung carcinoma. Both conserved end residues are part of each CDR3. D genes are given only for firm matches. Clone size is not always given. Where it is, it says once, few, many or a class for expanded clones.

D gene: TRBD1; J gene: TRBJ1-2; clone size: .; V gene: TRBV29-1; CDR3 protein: CSATGQGLYGYTF; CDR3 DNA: TGCAGCGCTACGGGACAGGGCCTCTATGGCTACACCTTC
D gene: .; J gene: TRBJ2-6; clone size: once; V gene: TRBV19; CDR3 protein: CASSIVSASGANVLTF; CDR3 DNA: TGTGCCAGTAGTATAGTCTCCGCCTCTGGGGCCAACGTCCTGACTTTC
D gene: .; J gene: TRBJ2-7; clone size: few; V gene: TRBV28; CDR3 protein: CASSLGAGGLNHYEQYF; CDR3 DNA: TGTGCCAGCAGTTTAGGGGCAGGGGGACTCAACCACTACGAGCAGTACTTC
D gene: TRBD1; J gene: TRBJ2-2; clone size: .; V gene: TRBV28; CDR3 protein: CASSIHRGPGELFF; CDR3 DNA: TGTGCCAGCAGTATCCACAGGGGGCCCGGGGAGCTGTTTTTT
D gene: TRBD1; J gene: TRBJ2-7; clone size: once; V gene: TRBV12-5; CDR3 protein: CASGHRGPGEYEQYF; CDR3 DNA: TGTGCTAGTGGCCACAGGGGGCCTGGAGAGTACGAGCAGTACTTC
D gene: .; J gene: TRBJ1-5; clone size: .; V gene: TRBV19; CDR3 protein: CASSFEGFNQPQHF; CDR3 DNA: TGTGCCAGTAGTTTTGAGGGTTTCAATCAGCCCCAGCATTTT
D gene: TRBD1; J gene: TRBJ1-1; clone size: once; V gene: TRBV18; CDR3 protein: CASADRGVSTEAFF; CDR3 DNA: TGTGCCAGCGCCGACAGGGGTGTGTCGACTGAAGCTTTCTTT
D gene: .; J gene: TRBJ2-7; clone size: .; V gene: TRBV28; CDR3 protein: CASTPGLPGYEQYF; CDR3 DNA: TGTGCCAGCACTCCCGGACTACCCGGCTACGAGCAGTACTTC
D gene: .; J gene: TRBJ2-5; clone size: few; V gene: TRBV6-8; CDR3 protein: CASRPEAGWGQETQYF; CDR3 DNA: TGTGCCAGCAGGCCCGAGGCGGGATGGGGGCAAGAGACCCAGTACTTC
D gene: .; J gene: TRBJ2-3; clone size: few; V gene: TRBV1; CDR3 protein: CASSQDAQRGVTSTDTQYF; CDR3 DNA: TGCGCCAGCAGCCAAGATGCCCAGCGGGGGGTTACTAGCACAGATACGCAGTATTTT
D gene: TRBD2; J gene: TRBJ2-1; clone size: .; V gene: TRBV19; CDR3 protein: CASSSSSGSSYNEQFF; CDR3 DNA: TGTGCCAGTAGTTCGTCCAGCGGGAGCTCCTACAATGAGCAGTTCTTC
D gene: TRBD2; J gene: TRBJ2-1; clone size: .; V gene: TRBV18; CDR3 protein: CASSPRAQSGSSYNEQFF; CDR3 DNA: TGTGCCAGCTCACCACGGGCCCAGAGCGGGAGCTCCTACAATGAGCAGTTCTTC
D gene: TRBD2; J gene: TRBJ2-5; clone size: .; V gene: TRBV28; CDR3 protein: CASSLRTSGVETQYF; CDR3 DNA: TGTGCCAGCAGCTTACGGACTAGCGGGGTGGAGACCCAGTACTTC
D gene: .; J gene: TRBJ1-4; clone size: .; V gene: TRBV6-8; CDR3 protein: CASSSGQVNEKLFF; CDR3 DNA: TGTGCCAGCAGTTCCGGGCAGGTTAACGAAAAACTGTTTTTT
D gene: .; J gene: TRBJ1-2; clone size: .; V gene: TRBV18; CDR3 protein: CASSPEGGGPGGYTF; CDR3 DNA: TGTGCCAGCTCACCGGAAGGTGGTGGCCCGGGAGGCTACACCTTC
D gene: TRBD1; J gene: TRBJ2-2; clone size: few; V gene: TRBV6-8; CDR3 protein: CASSPGTGVNTGELFF; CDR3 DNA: TGTGCCAGCAGCCCCGGGACAGGGGTGAACACCGGGGAGCTGTTTTTT
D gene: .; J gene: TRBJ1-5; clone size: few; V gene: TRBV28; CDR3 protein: CASSLSNPVSQHF; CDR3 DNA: TGTGCCAGCAGTTTATCGAACCCGGTGTCCCAGCATTTT
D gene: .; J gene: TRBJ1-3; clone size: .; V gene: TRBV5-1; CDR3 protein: CASSPGTTSSSGNTIYF; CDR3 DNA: TGCGCCAGCAGCCCCGGGACAACTTCAAGCTCTGGAAACACCATATATTTT
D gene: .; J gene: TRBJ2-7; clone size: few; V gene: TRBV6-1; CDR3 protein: CASSEGPAVYEQYF; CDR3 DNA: TGTGCCAGCAGTGAAGGGCCAGCAGTCTACGAGCAGTACTTC
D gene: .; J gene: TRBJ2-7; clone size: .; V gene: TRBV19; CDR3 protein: CASKKTSSSYEQYF; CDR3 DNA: TGTGCCAGTAAAAAGACTAGTTCTTCCTACGAGCAGTACTTC
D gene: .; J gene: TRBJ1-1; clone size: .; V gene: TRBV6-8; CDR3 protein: CASRPLGAATEAFF; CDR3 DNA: TGTGCCAGCAGACCCCTCGGGGCAGCCACTGAAGCTTTCTTT
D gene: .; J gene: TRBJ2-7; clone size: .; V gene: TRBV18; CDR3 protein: CASSPIAAYEQYF; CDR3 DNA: TGTGCCAGCTCACCAATAGCTGCCTACGAGCAGTACTTC
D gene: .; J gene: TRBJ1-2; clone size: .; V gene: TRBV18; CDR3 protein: CASSRPGGQGYTF; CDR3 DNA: TGTGCCAGCTCACGGCCTGGGGGGCAAGGCTACACCTTC
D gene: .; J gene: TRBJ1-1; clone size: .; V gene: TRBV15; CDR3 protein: CATSRDFVNTEAFF; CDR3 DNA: TGTGCCACCAGCAGAGATTTCGTGAACACTGAAGCTTTCTTT
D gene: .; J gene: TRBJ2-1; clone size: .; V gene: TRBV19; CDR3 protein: CASHPRGMSEQFF; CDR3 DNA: TGTGCCAGTCACCCACGGGGGATGAGTGAGCAGTTCTTC
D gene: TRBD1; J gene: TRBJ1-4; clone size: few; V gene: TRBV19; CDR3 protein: CASSLRTGKLFF; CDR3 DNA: TGTGCCAGTAGTCTACGGACAGGGAAACTGTTTTTT
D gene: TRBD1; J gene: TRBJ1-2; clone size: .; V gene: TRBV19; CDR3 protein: CASTRTGPDEGYTF; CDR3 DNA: TGTGCCAGTACGAGGACAGGGCCCGATGAGGGCTACACCTTC
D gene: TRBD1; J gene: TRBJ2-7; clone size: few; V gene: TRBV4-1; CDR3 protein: CASSLRTGSKYEQYF; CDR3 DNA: TGCGCCAGCAGCCTCCGGACAGGGAGTAAGTACGAGCAGTACTTC
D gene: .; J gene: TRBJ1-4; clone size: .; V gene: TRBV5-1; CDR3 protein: CASSLIGAANEKLFF; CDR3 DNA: TGCGCCAGCAGCTTAATCGGGGCCGCAAACGAAAAACTGTTTTTT
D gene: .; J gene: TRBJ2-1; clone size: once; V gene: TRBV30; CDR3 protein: CAWSSEGGGQFF; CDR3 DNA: TGTGCCTGGAGTTCCGAGGGGGGTGGGCAGTTCTTC
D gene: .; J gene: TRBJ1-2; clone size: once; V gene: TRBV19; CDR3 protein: CASSFPPGGYTF; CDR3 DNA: TGTGCCAGTAGTTTCCCCCCGGGCGGCTACACCTTC
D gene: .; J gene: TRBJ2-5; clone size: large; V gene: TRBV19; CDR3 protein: CASSPRDGQETQYF; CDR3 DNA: TGTGCCAGTAGTCCGAGGGACGGCCAAGAGACCCAGTACTTC
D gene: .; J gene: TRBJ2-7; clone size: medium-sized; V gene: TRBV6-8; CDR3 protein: CASRRTDHREQYF; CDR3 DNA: TGTGCCAGCAGAAGGACCGACCACCGGGAGCAGTACTTC
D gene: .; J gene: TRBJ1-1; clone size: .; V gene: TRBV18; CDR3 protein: CASSRAPGGDTEAFF; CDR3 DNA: TGTGCCAGCTCACGAGCCCCGGGTGGGGACACTGAAGCTTTCTTT
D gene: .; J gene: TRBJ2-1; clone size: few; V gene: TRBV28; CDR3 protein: CASRGGGGAYNEQFF; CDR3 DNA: TGTGCCAGCAGAGGTGGGGGGGGCGCTTACAATGAGCAGTTCTTC
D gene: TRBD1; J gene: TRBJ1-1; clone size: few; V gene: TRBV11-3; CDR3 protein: CASSRLQGARTEAFF; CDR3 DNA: TGTGCCAGCAGCCGACTACAGGGGGCGAGGACTGAAGCTTTCTTT
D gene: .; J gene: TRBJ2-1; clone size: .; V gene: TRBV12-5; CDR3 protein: CASGGGNEQFF; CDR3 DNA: TGTGCTAGTGGAGGAGGAAATGAGCAGTTCTTC
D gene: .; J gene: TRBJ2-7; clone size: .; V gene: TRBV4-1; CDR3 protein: CASSLLWNTNYEQYF; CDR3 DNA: TGCGCCAGCAGCCTCCTCTGGAACACCAACTACGAGCAGTACTTC
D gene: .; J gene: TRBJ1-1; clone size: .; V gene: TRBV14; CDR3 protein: CASSQSSRIGAFF; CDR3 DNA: TGTGCCAGCAGCCAATCCAGCAGGATCGGGGCTTTCTTT
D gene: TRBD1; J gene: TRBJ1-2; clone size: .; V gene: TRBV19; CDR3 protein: CASRLTTGVAGYTF; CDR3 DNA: TGTGCCAGTAGACTGACAACAGGGGTCGCTGGCTACACCTTC
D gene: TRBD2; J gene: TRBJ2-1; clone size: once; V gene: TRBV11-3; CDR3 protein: CASSLDLGTRRWDEQFF; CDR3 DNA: TGTGCCAGCAGCTTGGACCTGGGGACTAGGAGATGGGATGAGCAGTTCTTC
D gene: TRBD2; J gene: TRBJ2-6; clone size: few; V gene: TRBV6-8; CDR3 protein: CASSLAGGLPSGANVLTF; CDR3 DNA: TGTGCCAGCAGCCTAGCGGGAGGGCTCCCCTCTGGGGCCAACGTCCTGACTTTC
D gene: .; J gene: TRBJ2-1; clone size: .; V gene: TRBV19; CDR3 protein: CASSPQIPVLFF; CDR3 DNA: TGTGCCAGTAGTCCACAGATTCCGGTTCTGTTCTTC
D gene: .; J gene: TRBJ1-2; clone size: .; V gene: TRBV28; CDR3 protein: CASSPLYYGYTF; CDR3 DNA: TGTGCCAGCAGTCCCCTATACTATGGCTACACCTTC
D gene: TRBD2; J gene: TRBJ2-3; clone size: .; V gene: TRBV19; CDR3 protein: CASSTGLAMTDTQYF; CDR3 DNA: TGTGCCAGTAGTACGGGACTAGCGATGACAGATACGCAGTATTTT
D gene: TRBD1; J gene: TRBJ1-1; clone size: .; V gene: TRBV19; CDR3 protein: CASSTGGPITFF; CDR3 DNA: TGTGCCAGTAGTACAGGGGGGCCAATAACTTTCTTT
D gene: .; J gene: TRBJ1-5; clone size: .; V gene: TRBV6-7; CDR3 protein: CASSYSQWGMPQHF; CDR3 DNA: TGTGCCAGCAGTTACTCCCAGTGGGGAATGCCCCAGCATTTT
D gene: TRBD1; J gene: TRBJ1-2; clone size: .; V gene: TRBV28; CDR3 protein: CASSLGQANYGYTF; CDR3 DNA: TGTGCCAGCAGTTTAGGACAGGCTAACTATGGCTACACCTTC